This T cell receptor beta chain is from a study of T cell repertoires in cytomegalovirus infection. Comment on this clonotype: Its antigen is unknown.

The V gene's germline CDR1 is SNHLY and CDR2 FYNNEI. The CDR3 is 14 residues long. V lost 3 bases, J lost 7 bases, and 5 bases stayed unmatched. TCRdb used MiXCR to reprocess the reads, holding one entry per CDR3 protein. The repertoire holds a few hundred thousand distinct CDR3 sequences, approximately 30% seen once, with 13% in the top ten. The TCR sequence derives from a human donor in good health (CMV status not recorded). Some clones in this sample may be carry-over from other donors' samples. The chain uses TRBV2 and TRBJ2-1; 8 bases are shared with TRBD1. The sample in question was cultured PBMCs, obtained from culture after CMV antigen stimulation. The CDR3 coding sequence is TGTGCCAGCAGTGACTCGTGGACAGGGAATGAGCAGTTCTTC. Its protein product is CASSDSWTGNEQFF.